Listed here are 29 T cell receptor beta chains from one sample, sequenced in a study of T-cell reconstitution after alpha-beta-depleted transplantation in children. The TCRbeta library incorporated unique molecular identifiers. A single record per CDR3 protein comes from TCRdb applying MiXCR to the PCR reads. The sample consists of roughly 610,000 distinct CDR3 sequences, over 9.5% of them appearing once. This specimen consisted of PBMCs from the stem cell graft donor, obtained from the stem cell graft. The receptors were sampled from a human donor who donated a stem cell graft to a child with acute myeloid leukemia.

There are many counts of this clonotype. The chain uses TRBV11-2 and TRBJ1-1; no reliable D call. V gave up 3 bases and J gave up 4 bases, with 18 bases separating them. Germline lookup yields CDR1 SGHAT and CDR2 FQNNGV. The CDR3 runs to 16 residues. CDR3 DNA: TGTGCCAGCAGCTTGGCGGGTCGGGGATTGAGCACTGAAGCTTTCTTT. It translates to CASSLAGRGLSTEAFF. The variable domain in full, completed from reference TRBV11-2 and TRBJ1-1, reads EAGVAQSPRYKIIEKRQSVAFWCNPISGHATLYWYQQILGQGPKLLIQFQNNGVVDDSQLPKDRFSAERLKGVDSTLKIQPAKLEDSAVYLCASSLAGRGLSTEAFFGQGTRLTVV.

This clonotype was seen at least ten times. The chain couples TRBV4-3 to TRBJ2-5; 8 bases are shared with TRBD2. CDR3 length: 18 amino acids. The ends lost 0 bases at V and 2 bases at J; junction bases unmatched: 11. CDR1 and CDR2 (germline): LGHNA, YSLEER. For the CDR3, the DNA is TGCGCCAGCAGCCAAGATTGGGGCAATACGGGAGGGCAAGAGACCCAGTACTTC. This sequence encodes CASSQDWGNTGGQETQYF.

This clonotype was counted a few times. The CDR3 DNA reads as TGCAGTGCTAGAGCGACTAGCGACTACGAGCAGTACTTC. It codes for CSARATSDYEQYF. The chain is built from TRBV20-1 and TRBJ2-7, with 8 bases fitting TRBD2. The germline V gene encodes CDR1 DFQATT and CDR2 SNEGSKA (reference sequence). V was pared by 1 base and J by 3 bases, with 2 bases of the junction left unmatched. The CDR3 consists of 13 residues.

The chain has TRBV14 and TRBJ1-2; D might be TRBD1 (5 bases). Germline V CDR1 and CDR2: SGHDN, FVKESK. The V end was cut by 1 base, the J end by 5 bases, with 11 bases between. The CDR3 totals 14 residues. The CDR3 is CASSQVGAVYGYTF. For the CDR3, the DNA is TGTGCCAGCAGCCAAGTCGGGGCGGTTTATGGCTACACCTTC.

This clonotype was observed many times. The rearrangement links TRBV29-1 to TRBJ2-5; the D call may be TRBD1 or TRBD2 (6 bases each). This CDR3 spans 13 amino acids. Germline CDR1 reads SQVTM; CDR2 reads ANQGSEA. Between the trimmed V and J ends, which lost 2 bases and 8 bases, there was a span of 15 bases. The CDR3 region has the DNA TGCAGCGTTGAACCCAGGGGACTCTTTACCCAGTACTTC. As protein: CSVEPRGLFTQYF.

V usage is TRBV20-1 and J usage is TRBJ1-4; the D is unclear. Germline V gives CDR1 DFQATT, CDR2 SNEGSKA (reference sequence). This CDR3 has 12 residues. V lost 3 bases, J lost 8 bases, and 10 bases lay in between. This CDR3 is CSASRAGEKLFF. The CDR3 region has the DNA TGCAGTGCTAGTCGTGCGGGGGAAAAACTGTTTTTT.

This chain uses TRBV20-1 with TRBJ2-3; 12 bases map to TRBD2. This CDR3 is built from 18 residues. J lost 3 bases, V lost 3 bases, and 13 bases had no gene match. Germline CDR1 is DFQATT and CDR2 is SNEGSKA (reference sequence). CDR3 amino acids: CSARGWLAGGRGTDTQYF. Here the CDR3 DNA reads TGCAGTGCTAGGGGTTGGCTAGCGGGAGGGCGGGGTACAGATACGCAGTATTTT.

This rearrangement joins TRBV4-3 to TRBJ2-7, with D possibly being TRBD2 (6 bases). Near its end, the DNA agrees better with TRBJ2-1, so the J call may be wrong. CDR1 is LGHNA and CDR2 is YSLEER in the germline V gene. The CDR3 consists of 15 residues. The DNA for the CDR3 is TGCGCCAGCAGCCAAGATCGGGGGATTTCCTACGAGCAGTTCTTC. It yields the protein CASSQDRGISYEQFF.

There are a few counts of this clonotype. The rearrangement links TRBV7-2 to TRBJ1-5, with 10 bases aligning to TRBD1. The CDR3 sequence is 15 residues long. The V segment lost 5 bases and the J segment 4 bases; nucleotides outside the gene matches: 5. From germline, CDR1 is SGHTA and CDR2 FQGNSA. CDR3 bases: TGTGCCAGCAGCCCGACAGGGGGCTATAATCAGCCCCAGCATTTT. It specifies CASSPTGGYNQPQHF.

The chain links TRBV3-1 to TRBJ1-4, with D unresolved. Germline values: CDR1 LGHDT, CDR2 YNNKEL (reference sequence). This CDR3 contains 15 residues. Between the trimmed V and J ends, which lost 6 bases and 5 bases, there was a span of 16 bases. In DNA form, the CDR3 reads TGTGCCAGCAGTCTTTACTCCATTTCAAATGAAAAACTGTTTTTT. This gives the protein CASSLYSISNEKLFF. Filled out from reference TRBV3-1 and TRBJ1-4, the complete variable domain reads DTAVSQTPKYLVTQMGNDKSIKCEQNLGHDTMYWYKQDSKKFLKIMFSYNNKELIINETVPNRFSPKSPDKAHLNLHINSLELGDSAVYFCASSLYSISNEKLFFGSGTQLSVL.

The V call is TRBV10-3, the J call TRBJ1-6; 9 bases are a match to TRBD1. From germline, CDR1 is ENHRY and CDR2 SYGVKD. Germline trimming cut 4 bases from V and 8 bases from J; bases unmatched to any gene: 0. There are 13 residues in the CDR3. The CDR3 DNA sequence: TGTGCCATCAGTGGGACAGGGGATTCACCCCTCCACTTT. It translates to CAISGTGDSPLHF.

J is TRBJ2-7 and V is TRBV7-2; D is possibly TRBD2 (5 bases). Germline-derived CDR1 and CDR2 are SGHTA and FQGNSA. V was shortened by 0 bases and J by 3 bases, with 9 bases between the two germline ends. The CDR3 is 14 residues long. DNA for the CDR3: TGTGCCAGCAGCTTAGCGAGGGAGTACTACGAGCAGTACTTC. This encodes CASSLAREYYEQYF.

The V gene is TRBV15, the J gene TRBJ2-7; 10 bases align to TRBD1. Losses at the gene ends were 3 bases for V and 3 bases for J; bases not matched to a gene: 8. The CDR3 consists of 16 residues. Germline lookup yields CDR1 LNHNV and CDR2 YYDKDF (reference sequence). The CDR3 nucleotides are TGTGCCACCAGCAGCCCCAGACAGGGGGCCCTCTACGAGCAGTACTTC. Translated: CATSSPRQGALYEQYF.

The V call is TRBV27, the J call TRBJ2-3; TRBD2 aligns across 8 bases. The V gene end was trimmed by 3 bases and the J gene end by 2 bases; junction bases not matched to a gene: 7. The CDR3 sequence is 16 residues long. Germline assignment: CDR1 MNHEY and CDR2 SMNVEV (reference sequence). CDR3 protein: CASSLRLLADTDTQYF. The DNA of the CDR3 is TGTGCCAGCAGTTTGAGATTACTAGCGGACACAGATACGCAGTATTTT.

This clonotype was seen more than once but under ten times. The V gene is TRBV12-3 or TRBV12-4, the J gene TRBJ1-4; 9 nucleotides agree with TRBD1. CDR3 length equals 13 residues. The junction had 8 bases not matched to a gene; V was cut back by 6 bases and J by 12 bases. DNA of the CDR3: TGTGCCAGCAGCAATATACAGGGGGCGCAACTGTTTTTT. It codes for CASSNIQGAQLFF.

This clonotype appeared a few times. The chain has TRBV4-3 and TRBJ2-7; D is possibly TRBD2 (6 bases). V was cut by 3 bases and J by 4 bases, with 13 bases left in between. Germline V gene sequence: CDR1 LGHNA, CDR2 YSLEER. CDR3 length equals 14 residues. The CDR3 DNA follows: TGCGCCAGCAGCCACCAACGTGGGGGGTACGAGCAGTACTTC. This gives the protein CASSHQRGGYEQYF.

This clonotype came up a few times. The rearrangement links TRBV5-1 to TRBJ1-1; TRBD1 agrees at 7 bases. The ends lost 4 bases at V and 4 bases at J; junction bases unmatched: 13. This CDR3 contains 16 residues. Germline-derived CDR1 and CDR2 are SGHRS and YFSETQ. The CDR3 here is CASSGGGRGRSTEAFF. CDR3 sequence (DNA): TGCGCCAGCAGCGGGGGTGGGAGGGGGCGAAGCACTGAAGCTTTCTTT. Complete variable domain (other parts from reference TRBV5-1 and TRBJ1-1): KAGVTQTPRYLIKTRGQQVTLSCSPISGHRSVSWYQQTPGQGLQFLFEYFSETQRNKGNFPGRFSGRQFSNSRSEMNVSTLELGDSALYLCASSGGGRGRSTEAFFGQGTRLTVV.

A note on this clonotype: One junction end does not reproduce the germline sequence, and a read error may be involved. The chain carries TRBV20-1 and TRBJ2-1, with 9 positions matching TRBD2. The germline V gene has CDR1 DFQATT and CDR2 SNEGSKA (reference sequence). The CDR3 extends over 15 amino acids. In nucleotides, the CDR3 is TGCTGTGCTAGGCCGGGACTAGCTAACTACAATGAGCAGTTCTTC. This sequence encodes CCARPGLANYNEQFF.

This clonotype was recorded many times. CDR3 DNA sequence: TGTGCCAGCGCTCCACTAGCGATTTTTTACAATGAGCAGTTCTTC. It is translated as CASAPLAIFYNEQFF. This chain uses TRBV12-3 or TRBV12-4 with TRBJ2-1, with TRBD2 identical over 7 bases. The CDR3 runs to 15 residues. V trimming: 8 bases; J trimming: 4 bases; junction bases outside the gene matches: 11.

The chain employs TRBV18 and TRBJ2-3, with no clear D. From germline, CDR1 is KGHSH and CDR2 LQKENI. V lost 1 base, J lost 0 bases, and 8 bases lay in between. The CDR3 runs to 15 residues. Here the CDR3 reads CASSPLPVSTDTQYF. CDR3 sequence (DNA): TGTGCCAGCTCACCACTTCCGGTGAGCACAGATACGCAGTATTTT.

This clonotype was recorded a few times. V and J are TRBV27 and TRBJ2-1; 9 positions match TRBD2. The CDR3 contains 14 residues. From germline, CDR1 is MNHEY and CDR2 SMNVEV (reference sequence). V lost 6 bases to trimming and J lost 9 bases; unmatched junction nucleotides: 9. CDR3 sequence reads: CASSQAGGPAEQFF. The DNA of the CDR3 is TGTGCCAGCAGCCAGGCGGGAGGGCCAGCTGAGCAGTTCTTC.

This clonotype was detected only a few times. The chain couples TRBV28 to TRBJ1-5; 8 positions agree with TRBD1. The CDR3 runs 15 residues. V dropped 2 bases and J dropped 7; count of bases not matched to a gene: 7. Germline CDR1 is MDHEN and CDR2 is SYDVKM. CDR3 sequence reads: CASSLLTGGRQPQHF. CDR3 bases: TGTGCCAGCAGTTTACTTACAGGGGGACGACAGCCCCAGCATTTT.

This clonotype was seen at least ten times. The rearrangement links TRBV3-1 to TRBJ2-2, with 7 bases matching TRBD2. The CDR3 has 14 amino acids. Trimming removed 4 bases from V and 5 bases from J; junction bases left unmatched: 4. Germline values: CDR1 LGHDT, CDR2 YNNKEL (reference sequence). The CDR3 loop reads CASSRGEGTGELFF. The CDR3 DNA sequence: TGTGCCAGCAGCCGTGGGGAGGGAACCGGGGAGCTGTTTTTT.

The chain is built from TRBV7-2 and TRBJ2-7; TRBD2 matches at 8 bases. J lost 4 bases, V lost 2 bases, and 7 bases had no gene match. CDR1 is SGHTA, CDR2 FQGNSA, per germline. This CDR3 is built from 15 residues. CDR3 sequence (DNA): TGTGCCAGCAGCTTATTCTTCGGGAGGGAGTACGAGCAGTACTTC. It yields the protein CASSLFFGREYEQYF.

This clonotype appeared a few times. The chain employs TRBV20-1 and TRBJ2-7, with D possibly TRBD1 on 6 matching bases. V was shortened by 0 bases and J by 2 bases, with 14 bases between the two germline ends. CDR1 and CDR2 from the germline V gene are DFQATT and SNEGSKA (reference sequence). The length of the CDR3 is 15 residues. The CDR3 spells CSARDLTGWAYEQYF. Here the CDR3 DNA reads TGCAGTGCTAGAGATTTAACAGGGTGGGCCTACGAGCAGTACTTC.

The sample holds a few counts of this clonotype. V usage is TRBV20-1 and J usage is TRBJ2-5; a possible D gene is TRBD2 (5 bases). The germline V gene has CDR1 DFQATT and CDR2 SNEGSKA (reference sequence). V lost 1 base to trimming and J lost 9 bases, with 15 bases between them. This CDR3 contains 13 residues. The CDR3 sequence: CSARGTWLTAQYF. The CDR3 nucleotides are TGCAGTGCTAGAGGGACTTGGCTTACGGCCCAGTACTTC.

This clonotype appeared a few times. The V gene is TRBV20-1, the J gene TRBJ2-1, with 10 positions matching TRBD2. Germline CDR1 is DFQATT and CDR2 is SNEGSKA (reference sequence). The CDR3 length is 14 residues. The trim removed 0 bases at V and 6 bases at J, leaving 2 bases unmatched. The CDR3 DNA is TGCAGTGCTAGAGAGCTAGCGGGGGCCAATGAGCAGTTCTTC. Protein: CSARELAGANEQFF.

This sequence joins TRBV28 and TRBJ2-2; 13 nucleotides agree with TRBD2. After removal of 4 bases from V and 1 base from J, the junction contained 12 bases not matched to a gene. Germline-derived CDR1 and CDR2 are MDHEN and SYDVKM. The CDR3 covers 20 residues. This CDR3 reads CASSSEGLAGLDRNTGELFF. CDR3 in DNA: TGTGCCAGCAGTTCAGAGGGACTAGCGGGACTAGACCGGAACACCGGGGAGCTGTTTTTT.

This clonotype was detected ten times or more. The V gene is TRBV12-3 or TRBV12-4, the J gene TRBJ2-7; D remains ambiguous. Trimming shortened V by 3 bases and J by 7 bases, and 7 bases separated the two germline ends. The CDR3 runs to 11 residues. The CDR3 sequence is CASSFLNEQYF. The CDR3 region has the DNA TGTGCCAGCAGTTTTCTAAATGAGCAGTACTTC.